One sample yielded the 31 T cell receptor beta chains listed below, sequenced in a study of blood T cell repertoires in COVID-19. The method was immunoSEQ multiplex PCR; TCRdb's version includes in-frame clones alone and lacks a portion of them. The table lists 200,000 to 250,000 clones, approximately 89% of them singletons. What was sequenced was PBMCs or T cells enriched from blood (not recorded which). Every receptor here comes from a woman aged 25 to 39 who had been exposed to COVID-19.

The chain carries TRBV14 and TRBJ1-3, with a possible D match to TRBD1 (5 bases). CDR3 length equals 15 residues. Germline-derived CDR1 and CDR2 are SGHDN and FVKESK. Trimming left V 4 bases short and J 3 bases short, with 13 bases between. CDR3 nucleotides: TGTGCCAGCAGCCCGCGTGGGGGGTTTGGAAACACCATATATTTT. It translates to CASSPRGGFGNTIYF.

The CDR3 DNA reads as TGTGCCAGCAGCTTTGGAGAAAACATTCAGTACTTC. Protein: CASSFGENIQYF. The V call is TRBV5-4, the J call TRBJ2-4; D is ambiguous. The V end lost 2 bases, the J end lost 5 bases, and 5 bases lay between the germline ends. The CDR3 spans 12 residues. Germline V CDR1 and CDR2: SGHNT, YYREEE (reference sequence).

This chain joins TRBV4-2 and TRBJ2-5; D perhaps matches TRBD2 (6 bases). The CDR3 consists of 15 residues. Trimming removed 4 bases at V and 5 bases at J, with 17 bases between. Germline-derived CDR1 and CDR2 are LGHNA and YNFKEQ. CDR3 sequence: CASSPSVDREETQYF. The CDR3 bases are TGTGCCAGCAGCCCCTCCGTAGACCGGGAGGAGACCCAGTACTTC.

The chain is built from TRBV4-1 and TRBJ2-7; TRBD2 matches 9 bases. The CDR3 spans 15 residues. With 3 bases clipped from V and 3 bases from J, the junction kept 6 bases outside the gene matches. The V gene's germline CDR1 is MGHRA and CDR2 YSYEKL. The CDR3 DNA is TGCGCCAGCAGCCACCGACTAGCGGCAGACTACGAGCAGTACTTC. It is translated as CASSHRLAADYEQYF.

Written as DNA, the CDR3 is TGTGCCAGCAGCTTAGCGTTAGCGGACTACACAGATACGCAGTATTTT. Amino acid sequence: CASSLALADYTDTQYF. J is TRBJ2-3 and V is TRBV7-6; TRBD2 might be the D (6 bases). CDR1 and CDR2 from the germline V gene are SGHVS and FNYEAQ. The CDR3 sequence is 16 residues long. V dropped 0 bases and J dropped 2 bases, with 12 bases sitting between them.

Regarding this clone: The sample carries other DNA sequences with the same CDR3. The chain couples TRBV4-2 to TRBJ2-7, with 7 positions matching TRBD1. The germline CDR1 and CDR2 sequences are LGHNA and YNFKEQ. The CDR3 has 14 amino acids. V lost 2 bases to trimming and J lost 2 bases; unmatched junction nucleotides: 3. In DNA, the CDR3 is TGTGCCAGCAGCCAAAACAGGGGACCCTACGAGCAGTACTTC. Translated: CASSQNRGPYEQYF.

The genes are TRBV5-1 and TRBJ2-7; TRBD2 matches 9 bases. Germline V lookup: CDR1 SGHRS, CDR2 YFSETQ. Trimming at V came to 0 bases and at J to 2 bases, leaving 12 bases not matched to a gene. The CDR3 contains 18 residues. The CDR3 DNA sequence: TGCGCCAGCAGCTTGGAGGGGTCGCGGCGGGAGGGGGCCTACGAGCAGTACTTC. Encoded protein: CASSLEGSRREGAYEQYF.

The V call is TRBV19, the J call TRBJ1-5; D ambiguous. This CDR3 has 13 amino acids. Germline V gene data show CDR1 as LNHDA and CDR2 as SQIVND (reference sequence). With 2 bases removed from V and 3 bases from J, the gap between germline ends came to 5 bases. For the CDR3, the DNA is TGTGCCAGTAGTATACAGATCAATCAGCCCCAGCATTTT. This codes for CASSIQINQPQHF.

This chain connects TRBV7-9 to TRBJ2-5, with D tentatively TRBD1 (6 bases). V gave up 8 bases and J gave up 4 bases, with 11 bases separating them. Germline CDR1 SEHNR, CDR2 FQNEAQ (reference sequence). This CDR3 region has 12 residues. The CDR3 protein is CASSRGVETQYF. For the CDR3, the DNA is TGTGCCAGCTCCAGGGGAGTAGAGACCCAGTACTTC.

In DNA form, the CDR3 reads TGCGCCAGCAGTGACAGGGACACTGAAGCTTTCTTT. This encodes CASSDRDTEAFF. The J gene is TRBJ1-1, the V gene TRBV10-1; TRBD1 is a possible D gene (5 bases). The V and J ends lost 3 bases and 3 bases respectively, with 5 bases between them. CDR1 is WNHNN and CDR2 is SYGVQD in the germline V gene (reference sequence). This CDR3 is built from 12 residues.

The V and J genes are TRBV5-8 and TRBJ2-7; D not resolved. V gave up 4 bases and J gave up 4 bases, with 9 bases separating them. Per the germline V gene, CDR1 is SGHTS and CDR2 is YDEGEE. The CDR3 is 12 amino acids. The CDR3 here is CASSPNKYEQYF. In DNA form, the CDR3 reads TGTGCCAGCAGCCCAAACAAATACGAGCAGTACTTC.

The chain links TRBV6-5 to TRBJ1-2; 10 bases are a match to TRBD1. V gave up 6 bases and J gave up 8 bases; unmatched junction bases: 9. This CDR3 contains 14 residues. The germline CDR1 and CDR2 sequences are MNHEY and SVGAGI. The CDR3 DNA follows: TGTGCCAGCAGCCGACCGGGGACAGGGGAGGGCTACACCTTC. It translates to CASSRPGTGEGYTF.

This CDR3 reads CASSPRLAGGTDTQYF. DNA for the CDR3: TGTGCCAGCAGCCCTCGACTAGCGGGAGGCACAGATACGCAGTATTTT. V is TRBV9 and J is TRBJ2-3, with TRBD2 matching 12 bases. Germline V gene sequence: CDR1 SGDLS, CDR2 YYNGEE. Losses at the gene ends were 4 bases for V and 1 base for J; bases not matched to a gene: 4. There are 16 residues in the CDR3.

The genes are TRBV9 and TRBJ1-4; 11 nucleotides match TRBD1. Germline V gene sequence: CDR1 SGDLS, CDR2 YYNGEE. The CDR3 totals 15 residues. J was trimmed by 6 bases and V by 4 bases; bases with no gene match: 5. The CDR3 loop reads CASSPGQGAYEKLFF. CDR3 bases: TGTGCCAGCAGCCCAGGACAGGGGGCGTATGAAAAACTGTTTTTT.

The rearrangement joins TRBV7-9 to TRBJ2-3; D possibly corresponds to TRBD1 (6 bases). V was trimmed by 5 bases and J by 0 bases, leaving 15 bases between them. CDR1 is SEHNR and CDR2 is FQNEAQ in the germline V gene (reference sequence). The CDR3 contains 16 residues. The CDR3 region is CASSPRPRGSTDTQYF. CDR3 coding DNA: TGTGCCAGCAGCCCCAGGCCTAGGGGGAGCACAGATACGCAGTATTTT.

The CDR3 is CASSLWGTGDTEAFF. CDR3 sequence (DNA): TGTGCCAGCAGCTTGTGGGGGACAGGGGACACTGAAGCTTTCTTT. The chain has TRBV5-6 and TRBJ1-1, with 10 bases lining up with TRBD1. There are 15 residues in the CDR3. The J segment lost 3 bases and the V segment lost 1 base, leaving 3 bases of the junction unmatched. CDR1 and CDR2 from the germline V gene are SGHDT and YYEEEE.

In DNA, the CDR3 is TGTGCCAGCAGTTTAGGACTAGCGGGAGACACCGGGGAGCTGTTTTTT. Translation: CASSLGLAGDTGELFF. The chain has TRBV27 and TRBJ2-2, with 13 bases aligning to TRBD2. The germline V gene encodes CDR1 MNHEY and CDR2 SMNVEV (reference sequence). The CDR3 totals 16 residues. The J segment lost 3 bases and the V segment lost 2 bases, leaving 0 bases of the junction unmatched.

This rearrangement joins TRBV9 to TRBJ2-7; 9 positions agree with TRBD1. Per germline, CDR1 SGDLS and CDR2 YYNGEE. Trimming cost V 2 bases and J 0 bases; bases outside gene matches: 3. The CDR3 has 15 amino acids. CDR3 in DNA: TGTGCCAGCAGCGTGGGGACAGGGAGCTCCTACGAGCAGTACTTC. It codes for CASSVGTGSSYEQYF.

This chain uses TRBV27 with TRBJ2-1, with TRBD2 identical over 9 bases. The CDR3 totals 14 residues. Germline CDR1 is MNHEY and CDR2 is SMNVEV (reference sequence). The junction had 2 bases not matched to a gene; V was cut back by 6 bases and J by 2 bases. The CDR3 loop reads CASRTSGTYNEQFF. The CDR3, as DNA: TGTGCCAGCAGGACTAGCGGAACCTACAATGAGCAGTTCTTC.

The rearrangement links TRBV10-1 to TRBJ2-3, with TRBD2 matching 12 bases. The CDR3 has 16 residues. CDR1 is WNHNN and CDR2 is SYGVQD in the germline V gene (reference sequence). V lost 0 bases to trimming and J lost 3 bases; unmatched junction nucleotides: 1. CDR3 in amino acids: CASSESLAGGTDTQYF. The DNA of the CDR3 is TGCGCCAGCAGTGAGTCCCTAGCGGGAGGGACAGATACGCAGTATTTT.

The gene calls are TRBV29-1 and TRBJ2-7, with D unclear. V shed 5 bases and J shed 4 bases, with 9 bases lying between them. The V gene's germline CDR1 is SQVTM and CDR2 ANQGSEA. The CDR3 runs to 11 residues. This chain's CDR3 is CSVTDSYEQYF. As DNA, the CDR3 is TGCAGCGTTACCGATAGTTACGAGCAGTACTTC.

The J gene is TRBJ1-1, the V gene TRBV20-1; D uncertain. There are 11 residues in the CDR3. V dropped 6 bases and J dropped 3 bases, with 8 bases sitting between them. Per germline, CDR1 DFQATT and CDR2 SNEGSKA (reference sequence). DNA of the CDR3: TGCAGTGCAACCACTCACACTGAAGCTTTCTTT. Its translation: CSATTHTEAFF.

The chain employs TRBV30 and TRBJ1-2, with D possibly being TRBD1 (6 bases). V was trimmed by 2 bases and J by 4 bases, leaving 17 bases between them. The CDR3 spans 15 residues. CDR1 GTSNPN and CDR2 SVGIG come from the germline V gene (reference sequence). The CDR3 DNA follows: TGTGCCTGGAGTTACGCAGGGGCTAAGTCCTATGGCTACACCTTC. It translates to CAWSYAGAKSYGYTF. Based on the CDR3 plus reference TRBV30 and TRBJ1-2, the full variable domain is SQTIHQWPATLVQPVGSPLSLECTVEGTSNPNLYWYRQAAGRGLQLLFYSVGIGQISSEVPQNLSASRPQDRQFILSSKKLLLSDSGFYLCAWSYAGAKSYGYTFGSGTRLTVV.

V is TRBV20-1 and J is TRBJ2-2; unclear D gene. The CDR3 extends over 11 amino acids. Trimming removed 6 bases from V and 6 bases from J, with 8 bases in between. CDR1 and CDR2 from the germline V gene are DFQATT and SNEGSKA (reference sequence). As DNA, the CDR3 is TGCAGTGCAACGGAGTCCGGGGAGCTGTTTTTT. Translating gives CSATESGELFF.

The V call is TRBV29-1, the J call TRBJ2-1; no reliable D call. CDR3 length equals 13 residues. V dropped 4 bases and J dropped 5 bases, with 12 bases sitting between them. Germline V CDR1 and CDR2: SQVTM, ANQGSEA. This CDR3 is CSVGGANHNEQFF. In nucleotides, the CDR3 is TGCAGCGTTGGAGGAGCGAATCACAATGAGCAGTTCTTC.

Only a few counts were recorded for this clone. The chain is built from TRBV2 and TRBJ2-2, with TRBD1 as a possible D gene (5 bases). The length of the CDR3 is 15 residues. Germline V gene sequence: CDR1 SNHLY, CDR2 FYNNEI. Trimming cost V 5 bases and J 4 bases, with 14 bases left between them. CDR3 DNA: TGTGCCAGCAGTCCCGACAGAAGGGCCACCGGGGAGCTGTTTTTT. It codes for CASSPDRRATGELFF. The full variable domain, its missing parts supplied by reference TRBV2 and TRBJ2-2, is EPEVTQTPSHQVTQMGQEVILRCVPISNHLYFYWYRQILGQKVEFLVSFYNNEISEKSEIFDDQFSVERPDGSNFTLKIRSTKLEDSAMYFCASSPDRRATGELFFGEGSRLTVL.

The chain links TRBV5-5 to TRBJ2-5, with 8 bases that match TRBD2. Trimming cost V 4 bases and J 9 bases; bases outside gene matches: 11. The length of the CDR3 is 14 residues. The V gene's germline CDR1 is SGHKS and CDR2 YYEKEE (reference sequence). The CDR3 loop is CASSTLAGAGPQYF. CDR3 sequence (DNA): TGTGCCAGCAGCACCCTAGCGGGCGCGGGGCCCCAGTACTTC.

This clone was recorded a few times. V gene TRBV4-1 combines with J gene TRBJ1-4; maybe TRBD1 (6 bases). The CDR3 loop spans 15 amino acids. Per germline, CDR1 MGHRA and CDR2 YSYEKL. V lost 1 base and J lost 5, with 11 bases in between. The CDR3 is CASSQGTDENEKLFF. CDR3 sequence (DNA): TGCGCCAGCAGCCAAGGGACAGATGAAAATGAAAAACTGTTTTTT.

The rearrangement uses TRBV5-1 and TRBJ1-1; D is ambiguous. Trimming removed 1 base at V and 0 bases at J, with 10 bases between. This CDR3 contains 15 residues. From germline, CDR1 is SGHRS and CDR2 YFSETQ. CDR3 region: CASSLTNRLNTEAFF. The CDR3 DNA reads TGCGCCAGCAGCTTGACGAACAGATTGAACACTGAAGCTTTCTTT.

This clone was counted only a few times. The chain employs TRBV4-2 and TRBJ2-7; 14 bases map to TRBD2. The ends lost 4 bases at V and 5 bases at J; junction bases unmatched: 7. Germline V lookup: CDR1 LGHNA, CDR2 YNFKEQ. The CDR3 sequence is 16 residues long. The CDR3 bases are TGTGCCAGCAGCCTGACTAGCGGGAGGGCCGCCCACGAGCAGTACTTC. Translation: CASSLTSGRAAHEQYF.

The chain is built from TRBV30 and TRBJ1-4; 10 nucleotides agree with TRBD1. From germline, CDR1 is GTSNPN and CDR2 SVGIG (reference sequence). V gave up 0 bases and J gave up 8 bases; unmatched junction bases: 6. The CDR3 consists of 15 residues. Here the CDR3 DNA reads TGTGCCTGGAGTGTGACAGTGGGACAGGGGGAAAAACTGTTTTTT. This gives the protein CAWSVTVGQGEKLFF.